This T cell receptor beta chain was identified in a study of blood T cell repertoires in COVID-19 (TCRdb year 2020). With respect to the entire study: Samples from collaborators originated in the United States, Italy and Spain and spanned both the acute and convalescent phases of COVID-19. A freely available public database, intended as a resource for researchers studying the immune response to SARS-CoV-2, is where the repertoires were released. The sample metadata nearly always contained a de-identified subject ID, COVID-19 status, age in years and sex. Samples came from the ongoing ImmuneRACE study (first 160 participants) plus 1,254 subjects from 6 global collaborators. The material from the prospective study consisted of cDNA or gDNA derived from T cells, B-cell-depleted T cells, or PBMCs. Subjects who had been exposed to COVID-19, were actively infected with it, or had recovered from it provided the deeply sampled blood TCRbeta repertoires that made up the dataset. HLA class I and class II types, where available, came from metadata supplied by the sample provider rather than from assay-based typing. The paper's findings and limits, for the study overall: Clinical and demographic metadata were provided uncurated, with the amount varying by source and participant.

Enrolling through a virtual design, the prospective study's participants ranged in age from roughly 18 to 89 years and lived across some 22 United States geographic areas. Cohort assignment in the prospective study relied on participant-reported clinical history from a screening survey and a study questionnaire. Exposed participants had been in contact, within 2 weeks of entering the study, with a person who had a PCR-confirmed or clinician-diagnosed case of COVID-19. Mobile phlebotomists in the prospective study collected whole blood, serum and a nasopharyngeal or oropharyngeal swab from every participant. Over an approximately 2-month period, participants in the prospective study had the option of providing additional blood draws and questionnaires. Before DNA extraction, blood samples from the prospective study were shipped at room temperature or frozen. Notes on this clone: It lacks a known antigen. One base away there is no much larger clone; base qualities are not given.

TCRbeta CDR3 regions were amplified from genomic DNA using the immunoSEQ Assay, a bias-controlled multiplex PCR. In the paper's pipeline: Within the assay, amplification of reference gene primers was used to estimate how many nucleated cells each sample contained. To quantify the absolute abundance of each unique TCRbeta CDR3 rearrangement, sequence reads were collapsed and filtered. Productive Simpson clonality was computed per sample as the square root of Simpson's diversity index over productive rearrangements. The clones in this table, taken by TCRdb from immuneACCESS, are in-frame only. Not every clone is retained; where verified, under half of the shortfall comes from an unresolved V gene, and the cause of the rest is unknown. The V and J calls and clone size are taken from that table; D and trimming were inferred from the DNA. The sample table records 150,000 or so clones; around 87% of these occur just once. Of the sample, roughly 4% is held by the ten largest clones.

CDR1 and CDR2, looked up from the germline V gene, are ENHRY and SYGVKD. Between the V and J ends, shortened by 3 bases and 2 bases respectively, the junction contains 12 bases. Reading from cysteine to phenylalanine, the CDR3 counts 15 amino acids. The only DNA kept is the CDR3, 45 bases in frame from the first base. The TCR originated in a woman aged 40 to 55 who had been exposed to COVID-19. The sample was PBMCs or T cells enriched from blood (not recorded which). The chain uses TRBV10-3 and TRBJ2-3; there is no confident call for the D gene. The CDR3 protein sequence reads: CAISDTLQDTDTQYF. The nucleotide sequence is given as TGTGCCATCAGTGACACCCTTCAGGACACAGATACGCAGTATTTT.